This T cell receptor (beta chain) derives from a study of patients and donors after allogeneic stem cell transplantation (dated by TCRdb to the early 2020s). As encoded in the germline V gene, CDR1 is ENHRY while CDR2 is SYGVKD. V and J are trimmed by 6 bases and 3 bases, and the gene matches miss 10 bases of the junction. The CDR3 measures 16 amino acids from cysteine to phenylalanine. The entry retains the CDR3 DNA only, 48 bases that are in frame from base 1. Libraries came from RT-PCR. TCRdb lists the instrument as NextSeq 550. Using fastp at Q25 and MiXCR, TCRdb reprocessed the public reads and kept productive beta chains. Under each unique CDR3 protein, matching rows form one entry showing the most common genes and DNA. The sample table contains 900,000 to 1,000,000 distinct CDR3 sequences; only one count was recorded for under 20% of them. The ten largest clonotypes hold roughly 6.4% of the sample.

Concerning this clonotype: Its antigen has not been determined. No much larger clone exists at a distance of one base, and base qualities are not known.

Sequenced input: blood, either unsorted or a sorted T cell fraction (not recorded which). The sequence links TRBV10-3 to TRBJ2-4, and 8 junctional nucleotides match TRBD2. The source of this sequence is a human donor who was either an allogeneic HSCT recipient or a stem cell or donor lymphocyte infusion donor (not recorded which). It is not recorded whose cells these are; they may come from a transplant donor. The CDR3 protein sequence reads: CAISQGPAGDKNIQYF. Read as DNA, the sequence is TGTGCCATCAGCCAGGGTCCAGCGGGAGACAAAAACATTCAGTACTTC.